The 25 T cell receptor beta chains given below trace back to one sample, sequenced in a study of neoadjuvant anti-PD-1 for oral cavity cancer. Clones were read by immunoSEQ multiplex PCR, and TCRdb kept only the in-frame ones, dropping some. The sample records some 15,000 clones, about two thirds being singletons. The sample was PBMCs, taken before nivolumab (anti-PD-1) treatment. The source of these receptors is a person aged 40-85 years with oral cavity squamous cell carcinoma.

The chain uses TRBV4-1 and TRBJ1-3; unclear D gene. V was pared by 8 bases and J by 4 bases, with 12 bases between. The CDR3 extends over 13 amino acids. Germline loops: CDR1 MGHRA, CDR2 YSYEKL. The CDR3 nucleotides read TGCGCCAGCGGGAGAGTAGGGGGAAACACCATATATTTT. Its translation: CASGRVGGNTIYF.

The gene calls are TRBV11-3 and TRBJ2-2, with TRBD2 identical over 12 bases. The length of the CDR3 is 16 residues. Germline V lookup: CDR1 SGHNT, CDR2 YENEEA. J lost 3 bases, V lost 5 bases, and 4 bases had no gene match. Written as DNA, the CDR3 is TGTGCCAGCAGCACACTAGCGGGGGGCTACACCGGGGAGCTGTTTTTT. Protein sequence: CASSTLAGGYTGELFF.

The chain couples TRBV20-1 to TRBJ2-1; D unclear. The length of the CDR3 is 11 residues. Germline V gene lookup returns CDR1 DFQATT and CDR2 SNEGSKA (reference sequence). V dropped 0 bases and J dropped 6 bases, with 3 bases sitting between them. DNA of the CDR3: TGCAGTGCTAGAGATCCCAATGAGCAGTTCTTC. This gives the protein CSARDPNEQFF.

This clone was found a few times. The chain combines TRBV19 with TRBJ2-7, with 10 nucleotides matching TRBD1. J gave up 2 bases and V 5 bases, and 6 bases lay outside the gene matches. CDR1 is LNHDA and CDR2 is SQIVND in the germline V gene (reference sequence). The length of the CDR3 is 15 residues. The CDR3 region is CASSRPGQGTYEQYF. CDR3 bases: TGTGCCAGTAGTCGGCCGGGACAGGGGACCTACGAGCAGTACTTC.

Here the CDR3 DNA reads TGTGCCAGCAGCTTTTTTGCAACTAATGAAAAACTGTTTTTT. Protein product: CASSFFATNEKLFF. The rearrangement uses TRBV5-4 and TRBJ1-4; D not certain. This CDR3 spans 14 amino acids. Deletions cut 2 bases from V and 0 bases from J, with 5 bases between. CDR1 is SGHNT, CDR2 YYREEE, per germline (reference sequence).

The gene calls are TRBV5-1 and TRBJ2-2, with D perhaps TRBD1 or TRBD2 (6 bases each). The V and J ends lost 2 bases and 1 base respectively, with 9 bases between them. CDR1 is SGHRS, CDR2 YFSETQ, per germline. The CDR3 spans 15 residues. This CDR3 reads CASSFKGGNTGELFF. The CDR3 DNA is TGCGCCAGCAGCTTCAAGGGGGGGAACACCGGGGAGCTGTTTTTT.

The gene calls are TRBV2 and TRBJ2-2; D gene unclear. V lost 3 bases and J lost 8, with 10 bases in between. The CDR3 totals 13 residues. Germline CDR1 is SNHLY and CDR2 is FYNNEI. The chain's CDR3 is CASSDISPGELFF. The CDR3 DNA reads as TGTGCCAGCAGTGATATTAGCCCGGGGGAGCTGTTTTTT.

The J gene is TRBJ1-5, the V gene TRBV19; no clear D gene. The CDR3 covers 14 residues. Trimming shortened V by 3 bases and J by 3 bases, and 9 bases separated the two germline ends. Germline lookup yields CDR1 LNHDA and CDR2 SQIVND (reference sequence). The CDR3 DNA is TGTGCCAGTAGTATTCAGGTAGACAATCAGCCCCAGCATTTT. This gives the protein CASSIQVDNQPQHF.

About this clone itself: Other DNA sequences in this sample translate to the same CDR3. J is TRBJ1-3 and V is TRBV11-2, with 8 bases that match TRBD1. CDR3 size: 15 residues. J was trimmed by 1 base and V by 3 bases; bases with no gene match: 2. Germline V gives CDR1 SGHAT, CDR2 FQNNGV. The CDR3 sequence: CASSFRQGSGNTIYF. CDR3 sequence (DNA): TGTGCCAGCAGCTTCCGACAGGGGTCTGGAAACACCATATATTTT. The whole variable domain, filled in from reference TRBV11-2 and TRBJ1-3, reads EAGVAQSPRYKIIEKRQSVAFWCNPISGHATLYWYQQILGQGPKLLIQFQNNGVVDDSQLPKDRFSAERLKGVDSTLKIQPAKLEDSAVYLCASSFRQGSGNTIYFGEGSWLTVV.

This clone was detected only a few times. The V and J genes are TRBV23-1 and TRBJ2-2, with a weak D call TRBD2 (5 bases). TRBV23-1 is reported as an ORF; its role is uncertain. Trimming removed 10 bases from V and 3 bases from J, with 24 bases in between. The CDR3 length is 17 residues. CDR3 bases: TGCGCCATCATAGCCACTGGGTGGGAGAACGACACCGGGGAGCTGTTTTTT. As protein: CAIIATGWENDTGELFF.

The rearrangement joins TRBV6-1 to TRBJ1-4; D unresolved. The CDR3 consists of 14 residues. Germline CDR1 MNHNS, CDR2 SASEGT. The germline V and J ends were trimmed by 6 bases and 7 bases, with 15 bases remaining between them. CDR3 nucleotides: TGTGCCAGCAGAGTGGGCGGAGCGGGTGAAAAACTGTTTTTT. This translates into CASRVGGAGEKLFF.

There are a few counts of this clone. The chain carries TRBV2 and TRBJ2-3; D gene unclear. CDR1 is SNHLY and CDR2 is FYNNEI in the germline V gene. Between the trimmed V and J ends, which lost 7 bases and 0 bases, there was a span of 5 bases. CDR3 length equals 12 residues. In DNA, the CDR3 is TGTGCCAGCAAGACCAGCACAGATACGCAGTATTTT. Residues: CASKTSTDTQYF.

The J gene is TRBJ1-5, the V gene TRBV30; D is unresolved. V was clipped by 0 bases and J by 7 bases, with 7 bases between them. The CDR3 consists of 12 residues. Germline V gene sequence: CDR1 GTSNPN, CDR2 SVGIG (reference sequence). The CDR3 is CAWSVKGQPQHF. In DNA, the CDR3 is TGTGCCTGGAGTGTCAAGGGCCAGCCCCAGCATTTT.

In its sample, this clone was seen once. The J gene is TRBJ2-3, the V gene TRBV4-1; 9 bases are a match to TRBD1. The CDR3 is 13 residues long. Germline CDR1 and CDR2: MGHRA and YSYEKL. V lost 8 bases, J lost 6 bases, and 6 bases stayed unmatched. The CDR3 spells CASRDRDPDTQYF. For the CDR3, the DNA is TGCGCCAGCCGGGACAGGGATCCGGATACGCAGTATTTT.

This clone was counted between two and nine times. The V gene is TRBV5-1, the J gene TRBJ1-2, with D unclear. CDR3 size: 14 residues. The germline V gene encodes CDR1 SGHRS and CDR2 YFSETQ. V was pared by 2 bases and J by 4 bases, with 12 bases between. For the CDR3, the DNA is TGCGCCAGCAGCTTCCTGGACCGGTTCTATGGCTACACCTTC. It is translated as CASSFLDRFYGYTF.

The V call is TRBV2, the J call TRBJ1-2, with 7 bases matching TRBD1. Germline lookup yields CDR1 SNHLY and CDR2 FYNNEI. V shed 6 bases and J 6 bases; nucleotides not matched to a gene: 10. The length of the CDR3 is 14 residues. CDR3: CASSPQGHGDGYTF. The CDR3 DNA is TGTGCCAGCAGCCCACAGGGGCACGGGGATGGCTACACCTTC.

The J gene is TRBJ2-3, the V gene TRBV7-3; D not certain. With 0 bases removed from V and 4 bases from J, the gap between germline ends came to 8 bases. This CDR3 comprises 14 residues. The germline V gene encodes CDR1 SGHTA and CDR2 FQGTGA. The DNA for the CDR3 is TGTGCCAGCAGCTTAACTGGAAAGGCAGATACGCAGTATTTT. Protein: CASSLTGKADTQYF.

This sequence joins TRBV10-1 and TRBJ1-2; D unresolved. Looked up from germline, CDR1 is WNHNN and CDR2 is SYGVQD (reference sequence). V dropped 8 bases and J dropped 0 bases, with 10 bases sitting between them. The CDR3 contains 13 residues. CDR3 amino acids: CASSTGTNYGYTF. The CDR3 coding sequence is TGCGCCAGCTCTACCGGAACTAACTATGGCTACACCTTC.

The chain combines TRBV5-1 with TRBJ1-2, with a tentative D call TRBD1 (6 bases). V dropped 4 bases and J dropped 3 bases, with 19 bases sitting between them. The CDR3 is made up of 16 amino acids. Germline-derived CDR1 and CDR2 are SGHRS and YFSETQ. CDR3 in amino acids: CASSTGQPSPYYGYTF. For the CDR3, the DNA is TGCGCCAGCAGCACAGGACAGCCGTCTCCCTACTATGGCTACACCTTC.

J is TRBJ1-2 and V is TRBV29-1; D perhaps matches TRBD1 (6 bases). V lost 5 bases to trimming and J lost 8 bases, with 15 bases between them. From germline, CDR1 is SQVTM and CDR2 ANQGSEA. The CDR3 has 12 amino acids. The CDR3 spells CSVTTGSGGYTF. DNA of the CDR3: TGCAGCGTTACTACAGGGTCCGGGGGCTACACCTTC.

V gene TRBV10-2 combines with J gene TRBJ2-7; D is possibly TRBD1 or TRBD2 (5 bases each). CDR3 length: 12 residues. Germline CDR1 reads WSHSY; CDR2 reads SAAADI. V was cut by 9 bases and J by 2 bases, with 11 bases left in between. The CDR3 region is CASSQGAYEQYF. CDR3 nucleotides: TGCGCCAGTAGCCAGGGAGCCTACGAGCAGTACTTC.

The chain employs TRBV4-1 and TRBJ2-1; 7 bases match TRBD2. There are 16 residues in the CDR3. Germline-derived CDR1 and CDR2 are MGHRA and YSYEKL. The J segment lost 0 bases and the V segment lost 6 bases, leaving 8 bases of the junction unmatched. This chain's CDR3 is CASSLRGGSSYNEQFF. CDR3 in DNA: TGCGCCAGCAGTCTCCGAGGCGGGAGCTCCTACAATGAGCAGTTCTTC.

This clone was detected a few times. The chain is built from TRBV27 and TRBJ2-7; possibly TRBD2 for D (5 bases). V shed 5 bases and J shed 3 bases, with 29 bases lying between them. The germline V gene encodes CDR1 MNHEY and CDR2 SMNVEV (reference sequence). The CDR3 spans 19 residues. This chain's CDR3 is CASSPEGLVHPFVYYEQYF. CDR3 bases: TGTGCCAGCAGTCCCGAGGGCTTAGTCCACCCGTTCGTCTACTACGAGCAGTACTTC.

This rearrangement joins TRBV5-1 to TRBJ2-7, with D tentatively TRBD1 or TRBD2 (5 bases each). The ends were cut back, 4 bases at V and 7 bases at J, with 18 bases in the middle. This CDR3 has 14 residues. Germline V gene lookup returns CDR1 SGHRS and CDR2 YFSETQ. This CDR3 is CASSPGIMRGEQYF. The DNA of the CDR3 is TGCGCCAGCAGCCCAGGGATTATGAGAGGGGAGCAGTACTTC.

The V and J genes are TRBV7-2 and TRBJ2-3, with TRBD2 as a possible D gene (6 bases). V lost 1 base and J 5 bases, leaving 16 bases between the germline ends. Germline V CDR1 and CDR2: SGHTA, FQGNSA. CDR3 length: 16 residues. In DNA, the CDR3 is TGTGCCAGCAGCTTAGGGGCGGGAAGTGGGGGAGATACGCAGTATTTT. Translating it yields CASSLGAGSGGDTQYF.